Sequencing of this T cell receptor (beta chain) was carried out in a study of blood T cell repertoires in COVID-19. In the study overall: In each case, the material was cDNA or gDNA derived from T cells, B-cell-depleted T cells, or PBMCs.

Some clones are missing from TCRdb's copy, which holds only in-frame ones; the method was immunoSEQ multiplex PCR. The table has some 250,000 clones, roughly 83% seen once. Trimming took off 7 bases at V and 0 bases at J, with 14 bases between the two ends. CDR1 is SGHRS and CDR2 is YFSETQ in the germline V gene. This CDR3 is 14 amino acids long. This sequence joins TRBV5-1 and TRBJ2-7; weak D call: TRBD2 (5 bases). The sample comprised peripheral blood. This receptor was identified in a man aged 80 or over with acute or convalescent COVID-19. Here the CDR3 reads CASFIAPSSYEQYF. Here the CDR3 DNA reads TGCGCCAGCTTCATAGCGCCGAGCTCCTACGAGCAGTACTTC.